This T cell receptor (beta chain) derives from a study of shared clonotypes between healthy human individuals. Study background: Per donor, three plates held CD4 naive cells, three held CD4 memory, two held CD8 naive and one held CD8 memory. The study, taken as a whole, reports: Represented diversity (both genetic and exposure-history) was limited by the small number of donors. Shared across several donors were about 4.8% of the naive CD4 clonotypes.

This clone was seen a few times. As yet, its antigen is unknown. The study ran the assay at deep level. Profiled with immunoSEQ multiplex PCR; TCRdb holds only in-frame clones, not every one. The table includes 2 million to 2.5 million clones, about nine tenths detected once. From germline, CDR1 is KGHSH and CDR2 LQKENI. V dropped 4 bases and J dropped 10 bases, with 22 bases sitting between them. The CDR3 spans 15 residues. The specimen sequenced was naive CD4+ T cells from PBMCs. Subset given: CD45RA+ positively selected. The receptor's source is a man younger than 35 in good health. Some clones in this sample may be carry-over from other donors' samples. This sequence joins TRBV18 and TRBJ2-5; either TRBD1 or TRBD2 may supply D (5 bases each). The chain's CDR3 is CASSLTGTPWVDQYF. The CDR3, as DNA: TGTGCCAGCTCACTTACCGGGACCCCTTGGGTGGACCAGTACTTC.